The 8 T cell receptor beta chains given below trace back to one sample, sequenced in a study of blood T cell repertoires in COVID-19. Using immunoSEQ multiplex PCR, the repertoire was profiled, and TCRdb retains in-frame clones only, with some absent. The table shows some 250,000 clones, with over 70% occurring only once. The sequencing input was peripheral blood. Source of these receptors: a woman aged 80 or over with acute or convalescent COVID-19.

CDR3 sequence: CASSLDSDRGLLHQYF. CDR3 sequence (DNA): TGCGCCAGCAGCTTGGATTCGGACAGGGGGCTTTTGCACCAGTATTTT. This chain uses TRBV5-1 with TRBJ2-3; 11 bases are shared with TRBD1. V lost 0 bases, J lost 12 bases, and 12 bases stayed unmatched. This CDR3 contains 16 residues. Per the germline V gene, CDR1 is SGHRS and CDR2 is YFSETQ.

The chain joins TRBV19 to TRBJ1-1; 8 bases agree with TRBD1. The CDR3 is made up of 15 amino acids. J lost 0 bases, V lost 5 bases, and 5 bases had no gene match. CDR1 and CDR2 from the germline V gene are LNHDA and SQIVND (reference sequence). This CDR3 is CASSSGDRMNTEAFF. The DNA for the CDR3 is TGTGCCAGTAGTTCTGGGGACAGGATGAACACTGAAGCTTTCTTT.

The rearrangement links TRBV28 to TRBJ2-5, with 8 bases identical to TRBD2. Germline-derived CDR1 and CDR2 are MDHEN and SYDVKM. The CDR3 is 19 amino acids. Trimming took 6 bases from V and 2 from J; bases not matched to a gene: 20. This CDR3 is CASSKGRNYILAGQETQYF. In DNA form, the CDR3 reads TGTGCCAGCAGCAAGGGACGGAATTACATATTAGCGGGACAAGAGACCCAGTACTTC.

This chain links TRBV5-1 with TRBJ2-1; 9 bases match TRBD1. Trimming at V came to 4 bases and at J to 9 bases, leaving 14 bases not matched to a gene. The CDR3 is made up of 16 amino acids. CDR1 is SGHRS, CDR2 YFSETQ, per germline. CDR3 DNA sequence: TGCGCCAGCAGCCCCCAAACAGTGGACAGGGGACCTGAGCAGTTCTTC. Residues: CASSPQTVDRGPEQFF.

This clone was observed once. This rearrangement joins TRBV11-3 to TRBJ2-1; D may be TRBD1 (5 bases). V lost 5 bases, J lost 9 bases, and 14 bases lay in between. The length of the CDR3 is 13 residues. Germline CDR1 is SGHNT and CDR2 is YENEEA. The CDR3 here is CASSPVGPSEQFF. CDR3 nucleotides: TGTGCCAGCAGCCCCGTGGGGCCCAGTGAGCAGTTCTTC. The whole variable domain, filled in from reference TRBV11-3 and TRBJ2-1, reads EAGVVQSPRYKIIEKKQPVAFWCNPISGHNTLYWYLQNLGQGPELLIRYENEEAVDDSQLPKDRFSAERLKGVDSTLKIQPAELGDSAVYLCASSPVGPSEQFFGPGTRLTVL.

The V and J genes are TRBV2 and TRBJ2-1; 9 nucleotides align to TRBD1. The CDR3 spans 14 residues. Looked up from germline, CDR1 is SNHLY and CDR2 is FYNNEI. V lost 7 bases, J lost 10 bases, and 11 bases stayed unmatched. CDR3 DNA sequence: TGTGCCAGCAAGAACAGGGGGCGCGGTGGGGAGCAGTTCTTC. Amino acid sequence: CASKNRGRGGEQFF.

V gene TRBV3-1 (or the pseudogene TRBV3-2) combines with J gene TRBJ2-1; 13 bases fit TRBD2. CDR3 length: 16 amino acids. Germline trimming cut 5 bases from V and 9 bases from J; bases unmatched to any gene: 10. Germline CDR1 reads LGHDT; CDR2 reads YNNKEL (reference sequence). The CDR3 protein is CASSFARTSGSGEQFF. The CDR3 DNA follows: TGTGCCAGCAGCTTTGCCCGGACTAGCGGGAGTGGTGAGCAGTTCTTC.

The V call is TRBV10-3, the J call TRBJ1-5, with 7 bases identical to TRBD1. CDR3 length: 14 amino acids. The germline gives CDR1 ENHRY, CDR2 SYGVKD. The trim removed 10 bases at V and 0 bases at J, leaving 6 bases unmatched. CDR3 DNA sequence: TGTGCCACCTCGGGACAGACTAGCAATCAGCCCCAGCATTTT. Its protein product is CATSGQTSNQPQHF.